One and the same sample provided the 5 T cell receptor beta chains below, sequenced in a study of beta chain features in type 1 diabetes. Expressed TCRB transcripts got sequenced, as all isolated RNA was reverse transcribed. Generated by immunoSEQ multiplex PCR, the TCRdb table keeps only in-frame clones and is missing some. The repertoire holds about 360,000 clones, roughly 12% seen once, with about 0.018% in the top ten. Sequences were obtained from naive CD4+ T cells from blood. Receptors were obtained from a man between 18 and 35 years old in good health.

This clone was observed a handful of times. V is TRBV30 and J is TRBJ2-7; maybe TRBD2 (6 bases). V lost 5 bases, J lost 4 bases, and 15 bases lay in between. The CDR3 spans 13 residues. The germline V gene encodes CDR1 GTSNPN and CDR2 SVGIG (reference sequence). The CDR3 DNA follows: TGTGCCTGGCTCAGGAGGGGTCTGTACGAGCAGTACTTC. This encodes CAWLRRGLYEQYF.

The rearrangement joins TRBV5-4 to TRBJ2-1; 10 bases match TRBD2. The length of the CDR3 is 16 residues. Germline V CDR1 and CDR2: SGHNT, YYREEE (reference sequence). J gave up 5 bases and V 4 bases, and 9 bases lay outside the gene matches. This CDR3 is CASSPSLAGVNNEQFF. CDR3 nucleotide sequence: TGTGCCAGCAGCCCCTCCCTAGCGGGGGTAAACAATGAGCAGTTCTTC.

This clone was observed a handful of times. The genes are TRBV6-5 and TRBJ1-1; TRBD1 agrees at 7 bases. Germline CDR1 is MNHEY and CDR2 is SVGAGI. CDR3 length: 15 amino acids. Trimming cost V 7 bases and J 4 bases; bases outside gene matches: 12. DNA of the CDR3: TGTGCCAGCACCCTCAGAGACAGGGTTGCCACTGAAGCTTTCTTT. This translates into CASTLRDRVATEAFF.

This clone was picked up a small number of times. The rearrangement uses TRBV6-6 and TRBJ2-1; D gene unclear. Germline CDR1 reads MNHNY; CDR2 reads SVGAGI (reference sequence). Deletions cut 4 bases from V and 6 bases from J, with 4 bases between. The CDR3 loop spans 11 amino acids. The CDR3 DNA reads TGTGCCAGCAGTTGGAGCAATGAGCAGTTCTTC. Translated, it gives CASSWSNEQFF.

There are a few counts of this clone. The V and J genes are TRBV29-1 and TRBJ2-7, with D perhaps TRBD2 (6 bases). Trimming stripped 4 bases from V and 3 bases from J, with 19 bases between. The CDR3 is 15 amino acids. Germline V lookup: CDR1 SQVTM, CDR2 ANQGSEA. In DNA form, the CDR3 reads TGCAGCGTTGGTCACCTTGGAGGGAGAATCTACGAGCAGTACTTC. This encodes CSVGHLGGRIYEQYF.